This T cell receptor beta chain was sequenced during a study of T cell responses to AZD1222 COVID-19 vaccine. Study at large: Pooling was applied to second doses at about 4 or about 12 weeks. Regarding the study as a whole: Donors, mostly white British, included more females; clonal diversity was possibly underestimated. Repertoire sampling was restricted to post-peak T cell response timepoints. When two AZD1222 doses had been given, Spike-specific TCR breadth and depth rose.

Clones were sequenced by immunoSEQ multiplex PCR, and TCRdb holds only the in-frame ones, with some missing. Here the sample spans around 150,000 clones, almost 90% being singletons. Between the trimmed V and J ends, which lost 1 base and 1 base, there was a span of 19 bases. This CDR3 is 19 amino acids long. The germline gives CDR1 LNHDA, CDR2 SQIVND (reference sequence). As regards this clone: Its antigen is undetermined.

The chain has TRBV19 and TRBJ2-2, with a possible D match to TRBD2 (5 bases). This TCR was sampled from an adult in good health. This specimen consisted of peripheral blood, obtained on day 0 of AZD1222 vaccination. CDR3 nucleotide sequence: TGTGCCAGTAGTATAGGCCTACCGGGGTCGCATCGGAACACCGGGGAGCTGTTTTTT. Protein sequence: CASSIGLPGSHRNTGELFF.